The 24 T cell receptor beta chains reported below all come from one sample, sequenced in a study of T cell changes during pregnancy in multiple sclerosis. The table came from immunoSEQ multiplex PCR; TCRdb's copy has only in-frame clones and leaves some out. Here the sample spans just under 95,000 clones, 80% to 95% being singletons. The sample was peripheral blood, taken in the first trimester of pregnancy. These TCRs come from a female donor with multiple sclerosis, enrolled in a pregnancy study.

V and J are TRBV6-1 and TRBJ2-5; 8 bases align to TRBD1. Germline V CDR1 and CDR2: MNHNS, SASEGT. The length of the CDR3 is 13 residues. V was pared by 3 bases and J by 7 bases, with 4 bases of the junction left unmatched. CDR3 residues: CASSDRDRRTQYF. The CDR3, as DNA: TGTGCCAGCAGTGACCGGGACAGGAGGACCCAGTACTTC.

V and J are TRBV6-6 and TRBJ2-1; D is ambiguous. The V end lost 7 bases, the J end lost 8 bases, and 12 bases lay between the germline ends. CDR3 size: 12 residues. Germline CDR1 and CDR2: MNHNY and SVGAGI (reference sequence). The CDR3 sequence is CASTSSYHEQFF. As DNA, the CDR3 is TGTGCCAGCACCTCATCCTATCATGAGCAGTTCTTC.

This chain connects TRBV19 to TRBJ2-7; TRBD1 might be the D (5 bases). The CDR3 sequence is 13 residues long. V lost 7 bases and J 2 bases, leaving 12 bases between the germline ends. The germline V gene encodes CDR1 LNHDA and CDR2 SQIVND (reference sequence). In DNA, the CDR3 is TGTGCCAGTAAGGGGCACGGGCCCTACGAGCAGTACTTC. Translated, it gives CASKGHGPYEQYF.

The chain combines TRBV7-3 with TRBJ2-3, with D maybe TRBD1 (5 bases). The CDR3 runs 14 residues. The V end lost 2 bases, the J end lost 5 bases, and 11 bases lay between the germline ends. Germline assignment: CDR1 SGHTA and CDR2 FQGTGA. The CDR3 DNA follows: TGTGCCAGCAGCTTATCAGGGCGTCAAGATACGCAGTATTTT. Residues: CASSLSGRQDTQYF.

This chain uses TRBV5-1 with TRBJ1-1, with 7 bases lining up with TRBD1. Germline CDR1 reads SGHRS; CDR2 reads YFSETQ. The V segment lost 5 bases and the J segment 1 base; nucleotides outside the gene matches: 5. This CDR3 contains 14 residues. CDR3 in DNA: TGCGCCAGCAGATCCGGGACAGAGAACACTGAAGCTTTCTTT. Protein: CASRSGTENTEAFF.

The DNA of the CDR3 is TGTGCCAGCAGCCCCGGCCCAGGGAGCAATCAGCCCCAGCATTTT. This gives the protein CASSPGPGSNQPQHF. This chain links TRBV5-4 with TRBJ1-5; D might be TRBD1 (5 bases). This CDR3 contains 15 residues. Germline CDR1 is SGHNT and CDR2 is YYREEE (reference sequence). Trimming cost V 4 bases and J 1 base, with 12 bases left between them. The full variable domain, rest sourced from reference TRBV5-4 and TRBJ1-5, is ETGVTQSPTHLIKTRGQQVTLRCSSQSGHNTVSWYQQALGQGPQFIFQYYREEENGRGNFPPRFSGLQFPNYSSELNVNALELDDSALYLCASSPGPGSNQPQHFGDGTRLSIL.

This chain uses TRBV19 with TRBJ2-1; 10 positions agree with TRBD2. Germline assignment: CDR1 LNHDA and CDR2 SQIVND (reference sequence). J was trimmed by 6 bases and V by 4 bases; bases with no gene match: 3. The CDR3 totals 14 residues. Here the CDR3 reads CASSNLAGVNEQFF. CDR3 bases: TGTGCCAGTAGTAACCTAGCGGGAGTCAATGAGCAGTTCTTC.

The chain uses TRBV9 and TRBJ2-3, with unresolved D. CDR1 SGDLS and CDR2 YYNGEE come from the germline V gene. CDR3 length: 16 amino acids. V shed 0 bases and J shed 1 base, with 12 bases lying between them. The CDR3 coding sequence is TGTGCCAGCAGCGTAGGAGTCAATGTAGGCACAGATACGCAGTATTTT. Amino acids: CASSVGVNVGTDTQYF.

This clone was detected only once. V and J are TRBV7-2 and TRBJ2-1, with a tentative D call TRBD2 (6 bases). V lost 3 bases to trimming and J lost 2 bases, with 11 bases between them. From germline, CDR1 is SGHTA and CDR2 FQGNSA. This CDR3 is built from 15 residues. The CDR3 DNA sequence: TGTGCCAGCAGCTTCCGGGAGACTCCCTACAATGAGCAGTTCTTC. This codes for CASSFRETPYNEQFF.

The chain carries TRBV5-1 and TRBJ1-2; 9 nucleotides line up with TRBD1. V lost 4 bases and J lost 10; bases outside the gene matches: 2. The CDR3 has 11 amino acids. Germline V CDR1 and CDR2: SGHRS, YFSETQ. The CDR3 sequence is CASSRDRDYTF. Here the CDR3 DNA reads TGCGCCAGCAGCAGGGACAGGGACTACACCTTC.

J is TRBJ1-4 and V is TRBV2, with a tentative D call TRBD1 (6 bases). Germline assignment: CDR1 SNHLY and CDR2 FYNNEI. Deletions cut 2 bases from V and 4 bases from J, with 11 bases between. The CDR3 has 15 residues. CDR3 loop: CASSELGASNEKLFF. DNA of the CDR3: TGTGCCAGCAGTGAACTGGGGGCCAGTAATGAAAAACTGTTTTTT.

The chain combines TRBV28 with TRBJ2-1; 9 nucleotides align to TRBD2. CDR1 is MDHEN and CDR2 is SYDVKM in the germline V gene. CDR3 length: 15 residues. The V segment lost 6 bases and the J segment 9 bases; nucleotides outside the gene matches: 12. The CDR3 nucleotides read TGTGCCAGCAGCCTTAGCGGGAGAACTACGGGTGAGCAGTTCTTC. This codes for CASSLSGRTTGEQFF. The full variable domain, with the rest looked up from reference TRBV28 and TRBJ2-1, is DVKVTQSSRYLVKRTGEKVFLECVQDMDHENMFWYRQDPGLGLRLIYFSYDVKMKEKGDIPEGYSVSREKKERFSLILESASTNQTSMYLCASSLSGRTTGEQFFGPGTRLTVL.

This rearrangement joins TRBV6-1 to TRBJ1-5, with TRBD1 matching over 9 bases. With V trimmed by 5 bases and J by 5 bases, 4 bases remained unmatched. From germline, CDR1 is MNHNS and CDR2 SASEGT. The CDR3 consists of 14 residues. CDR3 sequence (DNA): TGTGCCAGCAGTATAACAGGGGGCGATCAGCCCCAGCATTTT. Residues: CASSITGGDQPQHF.

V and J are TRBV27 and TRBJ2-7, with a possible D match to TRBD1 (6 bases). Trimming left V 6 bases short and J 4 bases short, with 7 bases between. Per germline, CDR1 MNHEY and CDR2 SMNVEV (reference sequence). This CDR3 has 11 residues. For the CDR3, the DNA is TGTGCCAGCAGCAGGGGTTACGAGCAGTACTTC. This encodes CASSRGYEQYF.

CDR3: CATHLGGFWDYGYTF. The CDR3 DNA sequence: TGTGCCACCCACCTCGGAGGATTTTGGGACTATGGCTACACCTTC. J is TRBJ1-2 and V is TRBV10-3, with D uncertain. V was trimmed by 10 bases and J by 3 bases, leaving 21 bases between them. This CDR3 has 15 amino acids. Germline CDR1 and CDR2: ENHRY and SYGVKD.

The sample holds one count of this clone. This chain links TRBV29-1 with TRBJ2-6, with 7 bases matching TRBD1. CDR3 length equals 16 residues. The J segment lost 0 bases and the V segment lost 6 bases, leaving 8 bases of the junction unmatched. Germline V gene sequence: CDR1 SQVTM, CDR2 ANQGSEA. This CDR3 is CSVEFRDSSGANVLTF. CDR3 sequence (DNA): TGCAGCGTGGAGTTCCGGGACAGCTCTGGGGCCAACGTCCTGACTTTC.

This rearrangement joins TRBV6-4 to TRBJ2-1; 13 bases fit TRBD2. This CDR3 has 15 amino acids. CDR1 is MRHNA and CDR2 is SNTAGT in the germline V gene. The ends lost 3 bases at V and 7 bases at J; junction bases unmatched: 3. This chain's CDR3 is CASSEETSGRNEQFF. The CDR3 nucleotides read TGTGCCAGCAGTGAAGAGACTAGCGGGAGGAATGAGCAGTTCTTC.

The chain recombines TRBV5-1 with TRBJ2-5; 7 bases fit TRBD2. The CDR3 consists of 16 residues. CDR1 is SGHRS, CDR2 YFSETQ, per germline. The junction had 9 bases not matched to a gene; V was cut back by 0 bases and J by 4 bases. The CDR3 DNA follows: TGCGCCAGCAGCTTGGAACCAGCGGGAACCCTAGAGACCCAGTACTTC. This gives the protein CASSLEPAGTLETQYF.

The DNA for the CDR3 is TGTGCCAGCAAGCCGGGACAGGGCTATGGCTACACCTTC. It specifies CASKPGQGYGYTF. This chain uses TRBV2 with TRBJ1-2; 9 positions match TRBD1. Germline loops: CDR1 SNHLY, CDR2 FYNNEI. With 7 bases clipped from V and 4 bases from J, the junction kept 4 bases outside the gene matches. There are 13 residues in the CDR3. Looking up the rest from reference TRBV2 and TRBJ1-2 gives the full variable domain: EPEVTQTPSHQVTQMGQEVILRCVPISNHLYFYWYRQILGQKVEFLVSFYNNEISEKSEIFDDQFSVERPDGSNFTLKIRSTKLEDSAMYFCASKPGQGYGYTFGSGTRLTVV.

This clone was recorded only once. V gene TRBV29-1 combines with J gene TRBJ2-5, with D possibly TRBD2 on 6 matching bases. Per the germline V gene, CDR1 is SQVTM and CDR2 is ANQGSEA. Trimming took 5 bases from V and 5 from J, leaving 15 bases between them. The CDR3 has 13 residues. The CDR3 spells CSVRRETGETQYF. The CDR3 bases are TGCAGCGTTCGCCGGGAGACCGGGGAGACCCAGTACTTC.

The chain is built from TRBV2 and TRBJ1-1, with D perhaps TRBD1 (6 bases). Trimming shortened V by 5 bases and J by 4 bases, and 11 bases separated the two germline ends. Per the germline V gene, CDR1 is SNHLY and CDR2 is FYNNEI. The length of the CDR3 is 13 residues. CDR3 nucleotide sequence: TGTGCCAGCAGTTACAGGGTTGGCACTGAAGCTTTCTTT. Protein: CASSYRVGTEAFF.

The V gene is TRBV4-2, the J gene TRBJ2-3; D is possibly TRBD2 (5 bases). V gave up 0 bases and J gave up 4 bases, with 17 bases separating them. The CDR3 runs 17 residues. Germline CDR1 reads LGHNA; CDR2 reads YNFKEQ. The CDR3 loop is CASSQDRAEVKADTQYF. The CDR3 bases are TGTGCCAGCAGCCAAGATAGAGCGGAGGTCAAGGCAGATACGCAGTATTTT.

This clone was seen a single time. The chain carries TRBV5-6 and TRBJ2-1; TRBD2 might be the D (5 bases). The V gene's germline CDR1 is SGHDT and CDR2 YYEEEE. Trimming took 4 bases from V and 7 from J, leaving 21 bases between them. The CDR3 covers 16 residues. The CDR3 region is CASSDLVDLSGNEQFF. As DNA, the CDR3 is TGTGCCAGCAGCGACTTAGTTGATTTATCGGGGAATGAGCAGTTCTTC.

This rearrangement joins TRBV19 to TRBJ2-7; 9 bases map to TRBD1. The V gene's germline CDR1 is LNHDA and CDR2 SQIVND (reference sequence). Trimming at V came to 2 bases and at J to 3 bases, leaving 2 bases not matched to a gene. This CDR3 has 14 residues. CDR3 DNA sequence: TGTGCCAGTAGTATAACGGGACAGGGCTACGAGCAGTACTTC. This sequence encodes CASSITGQGYEQYF.